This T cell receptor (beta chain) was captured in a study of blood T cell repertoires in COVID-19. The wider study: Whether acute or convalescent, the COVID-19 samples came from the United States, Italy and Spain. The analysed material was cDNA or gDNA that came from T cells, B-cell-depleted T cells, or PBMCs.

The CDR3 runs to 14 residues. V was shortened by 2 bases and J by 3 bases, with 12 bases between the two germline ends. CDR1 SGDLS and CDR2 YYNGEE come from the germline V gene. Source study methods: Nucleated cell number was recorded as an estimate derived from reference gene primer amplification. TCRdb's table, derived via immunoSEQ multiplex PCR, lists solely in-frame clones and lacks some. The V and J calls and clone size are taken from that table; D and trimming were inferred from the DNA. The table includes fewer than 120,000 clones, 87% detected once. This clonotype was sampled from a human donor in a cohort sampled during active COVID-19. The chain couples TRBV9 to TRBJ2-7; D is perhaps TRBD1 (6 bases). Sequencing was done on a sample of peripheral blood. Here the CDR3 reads CASSVTQGFYEQYF. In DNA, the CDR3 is TGTGCCAGCAGCGTGACCCAGGGGTTCTACGAGCAGTACTTC. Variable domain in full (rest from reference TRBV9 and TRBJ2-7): DSGVTQTPKHLITATGQRVTLRCSPRSGDLSVYWYQQSLDQGLQFLIQYYNGEERAKGNILERFSAQQFPDLHSELNLSSLELGDSALYFCASSVTQGFYEQYFGPGTRLTVT.